Given below is one TCR beta chain in context. No cognate antigen has been identified for it. No per-base quality is available; no much larger clone lies one base away. This sample was sequenced with an Illumina HiSeq 2500. Quantitative 5'-RACE with molecular barcodes was used to prepare TCR beta libraries. As for the original processing: A new computational method, built on a probabilistic model of VDJ rearrangement, was used to identify disease-linked TCR variants. Through fastp at Q25 and MiXCR, TCRdb rebuilt clones from the public reads, retaining in-frame beta chains. All rows with the same CDR3 protein become a single entry with the most common DNA and genes. The V and J calls reflect TCRdb's pipeline rather than the authors' work. Within this sample are 250,000 to 300,000 distinct CDR3 sequences, with around 19% of them counted one time only. Together, the top ten hold roughly 8% of the sample.

This specimen comes from a study of CD8 T cells in ankylosing spondylitis (dated by TCRdb to about 2017). For context, the study as a whole: The study profiled T cell receptor beta repertoires in healthy donors and ankylosing spondylitis patients to find disease-linked TCR variants. The whole study cohort included 108 healthy donors and some 27 ankylosing spondylitis patients. Peripheral blood was sampled, and synovial fluid was additionally collected from ankylosing spondylitis patients.

The germline V gene (reference sequence) yields GTSNPN for CDR1 and SVGIG for CDR2. The CDR3 measures 15 amino acids from cysteine to phenylalanine. CDR3 DNA only is kept here, 45 bases in frame from base 1. V loses 0 bases at its end and J loses 4 bases; junction bases beyond the gene matches: 2. General study outcomes and caveats: Some TCR beta motif variants had previously been reported in synovial fluid and blood of reactive arthritis patients, which suggested common disease-initiation mechanisms. In peripheral blood, the disease-linked clones were found at relatively low frequencies and had a CD8+ phenotype. The disease-linked clones were reported as significantly enriched in matched synovial fluid samples from ankylosing spondylitis patients. Blood from ankylosing spondylitis patients appeared to be characterized by a TCR beta motif made up of under ten highly homologous amino acid variants.

The sequenced material came from blood, either unsorted or a sorted T cell fraction (not recorded which). This receptor was identified in a male donor with ankylosing spondylitis or in good health (not recorded which). Recombination joined TRBV30 with TRBJ2-1, with 11 bases in between that match TRBD1. The CDR3 protein sequence reads: CAWSVRDRGYNEQFF. The nucleotide sequence reads as follows: TGTGCCTGGAGTGTAAGGGACAGGGGGTACAATGAGCAGTTCTTC.